Sequencing of this T cell receptor (beta chain) was carried out in a study of blood T cells in healthy people across ages. As regards this clonotype: Its antigen is still unknown.

A second PCR of roughly 7 to 11 cycles used a sample-barcoded 5' primer and a J-beta primer mix. TCRdb re-analysed the 5' RACE reads in MiXCR, keeping a single row per CDR3 protein. The table shows 800,000 to 950,000 distinct CDR3 sequences, with 40% to 60% occurring only once. From germline, CDR1 is KGHSH and CDR2 LQKENI. The CDR3 length is 14 residues. V lost 5 bases to trimming and J lost 5 bases, with 16 bases between them. Study-wide points: Because donor CMV status was unknown, expanded clonotype changes were possibly confounded.

Peripheral blood from each donor was collected in a volume of 9.5 to 10 milliliters. Isolated per sample were at least 6 million PBMCs. This clonotype was obtained from a man younger than 40 in good health. Sample: blood. V usage is TRBV18 and J usage is TRBJ2-7; D ambiguous. CDR3 sequence reads: CASSIDGGPNEQYF. The CDR3 nucleotides read TGTGCCAGCTCAATTGACGGCGGACCCAACGAGCAGTACTTC.